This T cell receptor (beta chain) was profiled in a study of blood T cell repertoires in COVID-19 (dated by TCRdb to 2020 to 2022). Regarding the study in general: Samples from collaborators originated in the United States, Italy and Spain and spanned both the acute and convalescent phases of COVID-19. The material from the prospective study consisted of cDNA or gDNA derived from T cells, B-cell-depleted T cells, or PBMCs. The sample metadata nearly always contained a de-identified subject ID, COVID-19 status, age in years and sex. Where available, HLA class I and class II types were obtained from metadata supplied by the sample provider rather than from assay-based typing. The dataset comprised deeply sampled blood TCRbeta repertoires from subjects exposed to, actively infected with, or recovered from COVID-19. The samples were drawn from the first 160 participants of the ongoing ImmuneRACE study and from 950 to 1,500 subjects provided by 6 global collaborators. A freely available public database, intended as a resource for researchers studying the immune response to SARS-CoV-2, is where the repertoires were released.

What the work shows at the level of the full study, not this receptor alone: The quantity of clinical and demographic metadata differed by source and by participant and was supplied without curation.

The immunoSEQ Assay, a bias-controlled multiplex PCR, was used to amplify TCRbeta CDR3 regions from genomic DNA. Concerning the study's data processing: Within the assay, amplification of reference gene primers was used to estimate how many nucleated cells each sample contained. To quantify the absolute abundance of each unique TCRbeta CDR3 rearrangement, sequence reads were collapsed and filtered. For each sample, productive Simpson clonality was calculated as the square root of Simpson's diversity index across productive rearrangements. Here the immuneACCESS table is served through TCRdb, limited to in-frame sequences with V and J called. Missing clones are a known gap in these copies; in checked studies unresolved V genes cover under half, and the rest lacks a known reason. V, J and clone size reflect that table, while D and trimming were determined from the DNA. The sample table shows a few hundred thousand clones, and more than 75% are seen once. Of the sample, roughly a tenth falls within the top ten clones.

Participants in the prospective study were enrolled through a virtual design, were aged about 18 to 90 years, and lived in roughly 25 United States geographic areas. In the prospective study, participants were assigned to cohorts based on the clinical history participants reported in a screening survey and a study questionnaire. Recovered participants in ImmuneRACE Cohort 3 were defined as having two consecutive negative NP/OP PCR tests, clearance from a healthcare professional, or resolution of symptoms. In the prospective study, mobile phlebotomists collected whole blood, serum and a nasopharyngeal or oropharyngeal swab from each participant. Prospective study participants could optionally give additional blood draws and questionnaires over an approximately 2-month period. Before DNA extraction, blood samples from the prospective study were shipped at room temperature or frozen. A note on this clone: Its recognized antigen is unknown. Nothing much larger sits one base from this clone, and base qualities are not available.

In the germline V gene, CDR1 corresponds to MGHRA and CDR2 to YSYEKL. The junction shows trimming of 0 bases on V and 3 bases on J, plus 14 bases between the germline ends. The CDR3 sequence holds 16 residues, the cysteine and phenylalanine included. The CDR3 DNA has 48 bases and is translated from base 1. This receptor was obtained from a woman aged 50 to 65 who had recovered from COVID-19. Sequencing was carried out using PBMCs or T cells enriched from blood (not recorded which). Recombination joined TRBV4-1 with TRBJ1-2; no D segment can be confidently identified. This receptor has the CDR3 CASSQDSGFPHYGYTF. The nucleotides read TGCGCCAGCAGCCAAGATTCGGGGTTTCCTCACTATGGCTACACCTTC.